This is a list of T cell receptor beta chains from one sample in a study of cytomegalovirus exposure and HLA in healthy donors. Sequenced by immunoSEQ multiplex PCR; TCRdb stores in-frame clones only, minus some. The sample includes about 120,000 clones, 75% seen only once; the top ten take about 2.7%. The sequenced sample was PBMCs. These receptors originate from a woman aged 40-49 years in good health and CMV-seropositive. Both conserved end residues are part of each CDR3. D genes are given only for firm matches. The listing skips clone size in some rows; elsewhere it reads once, few, many or a size class.

j_gene: TRBJ1-1; v_gene: TRBV6-6; d_gene: NA; abundance: NA; CDR3nt: TGTGCCAGCAGTCTTCCGGGCAGGGGCGCTGAAGCTTTCTTT; CDR3aa: CASSLPGRGAEAFF
j_gene: TRBJ1-5; v_gene: TRBV2; d_gene: NA; abundance: few; CDR3nt: TGTGCCAGCAGTGAAGGGCAGTCTAGCAATCAGCCCCAGCATTTT; CDR3aa: CASSEGQSSNQPQHF
j_gene: TRBJ2-7; v_gene: TRBV6-6; d_gene: TRBD1; abundance: few; CDR3nt: TGTGCCAGCAGTCCCGGACAGGGGGCCGCCTACGAGCAGTACTTC; CDR3aa: CASSPGQGAAYEQYF
j_gene: TRBJ2-5; v_gene: TRBV30; d_gene: NA; abundance: few; CDR3nt: TGTGCCTGGAGTGACATACAGTCCGGGGATCGGTTGGAGACCCAGTACTTC; CDR3aa: CAWSDIQSGDRLETQYF
j_gene: TRBJ1-5; v_gene: TRBV11-2; d_gene: TRBD1; abundance: NA; CDR3nt: TGCGCCAGCAGCCAAAAGAGGGACAGGGTGACCAATCAGCCCCAGCATTTT; CDR3aa: CASSQKRDRVTNQPQHF
j_gene: TRBJ1-2; v_gene: TRBV6-5; d_gene: NA; abundance: NA; CDR3nt: TGTGCCAGCAGTTACCTCAGGGGCTATAACTATGGCTACACCTTC; CDR3aa: CASSYLRGYNYGYTF
j_gene: TRBJ2-7; v_gene: TRBV5-1; d_gene: NA; abundance: NA; CDR3nt: TGCGCCAGCAGCTTGACACCGGGCTCCTACGAGCAGTACTTC; CDR3aa: CASSLTPGSYEQYF
j_gene: TRBJ1-2; v_gene: TRBV4-3; d_gene: NA; abundance: NA; CDR3nt: TGCGCCAGCAGTGCAGGCTGGCGGGGCTATGGCTACACCTTC; CDR3aa: CASSAGWRGYGYTF
j_gene: TRBJ1-2; v_gene: TRBV5-1; d_gene: TRBD1; abundance: once; CDR3nt: TGCGCCAGCAGCTACACAGGGGACTCTAACTATGGCTACACCTTC; CDR3aa: CASSYTGDSNYGYTF
j_gene: TRBJ1-4; v_gene: TRBV7-6; d_gene: NA; abundance: NA; CDR3nt: TGTGCCAGCAGCTTAGCAGCACCGACAGCTAATGAAAAACTGTTTTTT; CDR3aa: CASSLAAPTANEKLFF
j_gene: TRBJ2-3; v_gene: TRBV19; d_gene: TRBD1; abundance: NA; CDR3nt: TGTGCCAGTAACCCAGGGGGCGCGACGGATACGCAGTATTTT; CDR3aa: CASNPGGATDTQYF
j_gene: TRBJ2-1; v_gene: TRBV30; d_gene: TRBD2; abundance: NA; CDR3nt: TGTGCCTGGACCCGACCCGGGGGGGGCAATGAGCAGTTCTTC; CDR3aa: CAWTRPGGGNEQFF
j_gene: TRBJ1-2; v_gene: TRBV28; d_gene: NA; abundance: few; CDR3nt: TGTGCCAGCAGTCCCAACCGCGGGCCATATGGCTACACCTTC; CDR3aa: CASSPNRGPYGYTF
j_gene: TRBJ2-2; v_gene: TRBV12-5; d_gene: NA; abundance: NA; CDR3nt: TGTGCTAGTGGTTTACAAGGGAGAACCGGGGAGCTGTTTTTT; CDR3aa: CASGLQGRTGELFF
j_gene: TRBJ2-2; v_gene: TRBV23-1; d_gene: TRBD2; abundance: NA; CDR3nt: TGCGCCAGCAGTCAATACCTAGCGGGATCTAACACCGGGGAGCTGTTTTTT; CDR3aa: CASSQYLAGSNTGELFF
j_gene: TRBJ2-1; v_gene: TRBV14; d_gene: TRBD1; abundance: NA; CDR3nt: TGTGCCAGCAGCCCTTGGACAGGGAACTCCTACAATGAGCAGTTCTTC; CDR3aa: CASSPWTGNSYNEQFF
j_gene: TRBJ2-5; v_gene: TRBV14; d_gene: TRBD2; abundance: NA; CDR3nt: TGTGCCAGCAGCCGCCAACTAGCGGAGAGACAAGAGACCCAGTACTTC; CDR3aa: CASSRQLAERQETQYF